The present TCR beta chain was sequenced within a study of blood T cell repertoires in COVID-19. Study-level background: Samples of COVID-19 (acute and convalescent) were obtained from the United States, Italy and Spain.

Authors' methods: Estimation of nucleated cell counts relied on the amplification of reference gene primers. Sequenced by immunoSEQ multiplex PCR; TCRdb stores in-frame clones only, minus some. From that table come the V and J calls and clone size; the DNA was used to work out D and trimming. The sample has 200,000 to 250,000 clones, roughly 83% seen once. The sequence was obtained from a man older than 75 with acute or convalescent COVID-19. Sequencing used peripheral blood.

The CDR3 DNA sequence: TGTGCCAGCAGTTACCGGGAGGATGGCTACACCTTC. As protein: CASSYREDGYTF. The genes are TRBV6-6 and TRBJ1-2; D gene uncertain. Trimming removed 2 bases at V and 6 bases at J, with 7 bases between. This CDR3 spans 12 amino acids. The V gene's germline CDR1 is MNHNY and CDR2 SVGAGI (reference sequence).